Listed below are T cell receptor beta chains from one sample, sequenced in a study of blood T cell repertoires in COVID-19. The protocol was immunoSEQ multiplex PCR, while the TCRdb copy is restricted to in-frame clones and leaves out a portion. The sample includes some 200,000 clones, about 90% of them seen just once. Input material: PBMCs or T cells enriched from blood (not recorded which). The receptors derive from a young woman who had recovered from COVID-19. Both conserved end residues are part of each CDR3. The order of the fields is D gene, clone size, V gene, J gene, CDR3 length, CDR3 protein, CDR3 DNA. The D gene is left open where the match is weak. A row's size may be missing; if present it is once, few, many or a size class.

>-|-|TRBV19|TRBJ2-4|15
CASRGLNLAKNIQYF
TGTGCCAGTAGGGGACTGAACCTAGCCAAAAACATTCAGTACTTC
>-|-|TRBV18|TRBJ2-1|16
CASSPTGTGTHNEQFF
TGTGCCAGCTCACCAACTGGAACAGGGACGCACAATGAGCAGTTCTTC
>-|few|TRBV14|TRBJ2-7|15
CASSPPGSGPYEQYF
TGTGCCAGCAGCCCCCCAGGGTCTGGGCCCTACGAGCAGTACTTC
>-|-|TRBV6-4|TRBJ1-2|15
CASTVGVSDFYGYTF
TGTGCCAGCACGGTAGGGGTCTCGGATTTCTATGGCTACACCTTC
>TRBD2|once|TRBV5-1|TRBJ2-1|15
CASSTGTSSHNEQFF
TGCGCCAGCAGCACCGGGACTAGCAGTCACAATGAGCAGTTCTTC
>TRBD1|-|TRBV7-9|TRBJ1-2|14
CASRTDRDLFGYTF
TGTGCCAGCAGAACTGACAGGGATTTATTTGGCTACACCTTC
>-|many|TRBV19|TRBJ1-5|15
CASSIDRLVRQPQHF
TGTGCCAGTAGTATAGATCGTCTTGTCCGTCAGCCCCAGCATTTT
>-|-|TRBV3-1/TRBV3-2|TRBJ1-6|12
CASSRQNSPLHF
TGTGCCAGCAGTCGACAGAATTCACCCCTCCACTTT
>-|-|TRBV18|TRBJ1-1|13
CASSPSRTTEAFF
TGTGCCAGCTCACCGAGCCGCACCACTGAAGCTTTCTTT
>-|-|TRBV7-8|TRBJ1-4|14
CASSLKGSGEKLFF
TGTGCCAGCAGCTTAAAGGGTTCGGGGGAAAAACTGTTTTTT
>-|-|TRBV3-1/TRBV3-2|TRBJ2-3|15
CASSPGSGRGDTQYF
TGTGCCAGCAGCCCCGGGTCCGGAAGGGGAGATACGCAGTATTTT
>-|-|TRBV9|TRBJ1-2|14
CASSVGTDYYGYTF
TGTGCCAGCAGCGTAGGGACGGACTACTATGGCTACACCTTC
>-|once|TRBV3-1/TRBV3-2|TRBJ2-5|12
CASMQGRETQYF
TGTGCCAGCATGCAGGGGCGAGAGACCCAGTACTTC
>TRBD2|-|TRBV6-5|TRBJ2-2|14
CATASGSYTGELFF
TGTGCCACCGCTAGCGGTTCTTACACCGGGGAGCTGTTTTTT
>TRBD1|-|TRBV25-1|TRBJ1-2|11
CASTGERGYTF
TGTGCCAGTACAGGGGAGAGGGGCTACACCTTC
>-|-|TRBV6-5|TRBJ1-1|14
CASTNGGLGAEAFF
TGTGCCAGCACTAACGGGGGGCTGGGGGCTGAAGCTTTCTTT
>-|-|TRBV18|TRBJ1-1|14
CASSPMTANTEAFF
TGTGCCAGCTCACCGATGACAGCGAACACTGAAGCTTTCTTT
>-|-|TRBV30|TRBJ1-1|12
CARGGGLTEAFF
TGTGCACGGGGAGGGGGGCTGACTGAAGCTTTCTTT
>TRBD2|-|TRBV18|TRBJ2-3|15
CASSPGLAGTDTQYF
TGTGCCAGCTCACCTGGACTAGCCGGCACAGATACGCAGTATTTT
>TRBD2|-|TRBV7-9|TRBJ2-1|17
CASSLGSGGASYNEQFF
TGTGCCAGCAGCTTAGGCAGCGGGGGGGCGTCCTACAATGAGCAGTTCTTC